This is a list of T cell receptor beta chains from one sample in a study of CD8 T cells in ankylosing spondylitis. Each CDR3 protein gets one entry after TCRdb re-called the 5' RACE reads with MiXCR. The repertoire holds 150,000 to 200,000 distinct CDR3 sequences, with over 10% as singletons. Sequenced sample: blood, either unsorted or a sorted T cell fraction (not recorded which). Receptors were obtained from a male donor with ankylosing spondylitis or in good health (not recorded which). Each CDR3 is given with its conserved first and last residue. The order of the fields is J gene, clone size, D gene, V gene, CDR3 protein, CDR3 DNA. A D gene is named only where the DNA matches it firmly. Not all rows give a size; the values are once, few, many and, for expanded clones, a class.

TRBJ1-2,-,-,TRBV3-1,CASSQVGTYYGYTF,TGTGCCAGCAGCCAAGTGGGGACCTACTATGGCTACACCTTC
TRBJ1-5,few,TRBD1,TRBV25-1,CASSATGGQPQHF,TGTGCCAGCAGTGCGACAGGGGGTCAGCCCCAGCATTTT
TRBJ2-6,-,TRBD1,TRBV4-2,CASSPERSGTGSSGANVLTF,TGTGCCAGCAGCCCCGAAAGATCCGGGACAGGTTCCTCTGGGGCCAACGTCCTGACTTTC
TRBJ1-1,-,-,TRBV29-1,CSVEDGDSMNTEAFF,TGCAGCGTTGAAGATGGGGACTCTATGAACACTGAAGCTTTCTTT
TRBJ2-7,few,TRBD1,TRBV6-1,CASSESRGPHEQYF,TGTGCCAGCAGTGAGAGTAGGGGGCCGCACGAGCAGTACTTC
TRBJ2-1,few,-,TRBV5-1,CASSLAGLIQFF,TGCGCCAGCAGCTTGGCCGGGCTGATCCAGTTCTTC
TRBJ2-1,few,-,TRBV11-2,CASSLGEGGNEQFF,TGTGCCAGCAGCCTCGGGGAAGGGGGCAATGAGCAGTTCTTC
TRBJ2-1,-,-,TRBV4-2,CASSEGPSEQFF,TGTGCCAGCTCTGAGGGCCCGAGTGAGCAGTTCTTC
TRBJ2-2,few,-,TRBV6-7,CAREKGTGELFF,TGTGCCAGGGAAAAGGGGACCGGGGAGCTGTTTTTT
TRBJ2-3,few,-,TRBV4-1,CASSLPGLSTDTQYF,TGCGCCAGCAGCCTCCCCGGATTAAGCACAGATACGCAGTATTTT
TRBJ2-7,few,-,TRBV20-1,CSARPSGSHEQYF,TGCAGTGCTAGACCTTCAGGGTCCCACGAGCAGTACTTC
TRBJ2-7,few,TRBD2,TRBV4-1,CASSQDWASGSEEQYF,TGCGCCAGCAGCCAAGATTGGGCTAGCGGGAGTGAGGAGCAGTACTTC
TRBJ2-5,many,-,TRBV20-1,CSAKPWDFGETQYF,TGCAGTGCCAAGCCATGGGATTTCGGGGAGACCCAGTACTTC
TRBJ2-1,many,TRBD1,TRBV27,CASSLLSGQGGEQFF,TGTGCCAGCAGTTTATTATCGGGACAGGGGGGTGAGCAGTTCTTC
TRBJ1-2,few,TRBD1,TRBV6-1,CASSPRQGSPNYGYTF,TGTGCCAGCAGTCCTAGACAGGGAAGCCCTAACTATGGCTACACCTTC
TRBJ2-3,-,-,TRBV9,CASSVPGGDTDTQYF,TGTGCCAGCAGCGTACCCGGGGGCGACACAGATACGCAGTATTTT
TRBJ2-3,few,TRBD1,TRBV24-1,CATSDWTGGTDTQYF,TGTGCCACCAGTGATTGGACAGGGGGCACAGATACGCAGTATTTT
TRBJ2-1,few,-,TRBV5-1,CASYRGTAPNYCEYCYNEQFF,TGCGCCAGCTATCGGGGAACCGCACCAAACTACTGTGAGTATTGCTACAATGAGCAGTTCTTC
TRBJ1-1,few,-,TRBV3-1,CASSQDMDMGTSEAFF,TGTGCCAGCAGCCAAGATATGGACATGGGAACTTCCGAAGCTTTCTTT
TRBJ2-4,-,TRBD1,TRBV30,CAWSVSGGAGNIQYF,TGTGCCTGGAGTGTCTCAGGGGGCGCGGGGAACATTCAGTACTTC
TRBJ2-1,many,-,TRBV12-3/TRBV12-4,CASSLGTSWLNEQFF,TGTGCCAGCAGTCTGGGTACTAGCTGGCTGAATGAGCAGTTCTTC
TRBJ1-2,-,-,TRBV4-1,CASSQTATANYGYTF,TGCGCCAGCAGCCAGACCGCGACGGCTAACTATGGCTACACCTTC
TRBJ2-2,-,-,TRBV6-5,CASSYGGPGELFF,TGTGCCAGCAGTTACGGGGGTCCCGGGGAGCTGTTTTTT
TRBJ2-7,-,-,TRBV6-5,CASSYAGTFYEQYF,TGTGCCAGCAGTTACGCCGGGACTTTCTACGAGCAGTACTTC
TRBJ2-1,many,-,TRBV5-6,CASSLLTYNEQFF,TGTGCCAGCAGCTTGCTCACTTACAATGAGCAGTTCTTC
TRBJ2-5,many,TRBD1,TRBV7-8,CASNPDRFRETQYF,TGTGCCAGCAACCCGGACAGGTTTAGGGAGACCCAGTACTTC
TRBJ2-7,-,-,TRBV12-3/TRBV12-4,CASSFGAQPLYEQYF,TGTGCCAGCAGTTTCGGCGCACAGCCCCTTTACGAGCAGTACTTC
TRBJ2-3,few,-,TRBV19,CASSILGGRNPDTQYF,TGTGCCAGTAGTATTTTAGGGGGGAGGAATCCAGATACGCAGTATTTT
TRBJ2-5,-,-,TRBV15,CATSNLRQETQYF,TGTGCCACCAGCAACTTGCGCCAGGAGACCCAGTACTTC
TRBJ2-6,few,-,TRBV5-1,CASSRTYSGANVLTF,TGCGCCAGCAGCAGGACGTACTCTGGGGCCAACGTCCTGACTTTC
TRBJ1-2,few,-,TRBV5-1,CASSLEGRGYGYTF,TGCGCCAGCAGCTTGGAGGGCAGGGGCTATGGCTACACCTTC
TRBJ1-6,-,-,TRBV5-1,CASSLDSMGNSPLHF,TGCGCCAGCAGCTTGGACAGCATGGGGAATTCACCCCTCCACTTT
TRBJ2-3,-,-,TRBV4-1,CASSLIGSTDTQYF,TGCGCCAGCAGCCTCATAGGCTCCACAGATACGCAGTATTTT
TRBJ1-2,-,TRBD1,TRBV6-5,CASSTRGTGVYGYTF,TGTGCCAGCAGTACTCGAGGGACAGGGGTCTATGGCTACACCTTC
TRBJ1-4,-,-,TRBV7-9,CASSLATGDPNEKLFF,TGTGCCAGCAGCTTAGCGACAGGTGACCCTAATGAAAAACTGTTTTTT
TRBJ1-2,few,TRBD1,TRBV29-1,CSVSDRVVGYTF,TGCAGCGTATCCGACAGGGTGGTTGGCTACACCTTC
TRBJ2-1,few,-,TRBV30,CAWRGPSSSYNEQFF,TGTGCCTGGAGGGGGCCTTCAAGCTCCTACAATGAGCAGTTCTTC
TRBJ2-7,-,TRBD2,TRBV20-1,CSARDIGASGSYEQYF,TGCAGTGCTAGAGATATAGGGGCTAGCGGTTCCTACGAGCAGTACTTC
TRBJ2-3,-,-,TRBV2,CASTRDTQYF,TGTGCCAGCACTAGGGATACGCAGTATTTT
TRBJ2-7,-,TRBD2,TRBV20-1,CCASVVGTSGTHEQYF,TGCTGTGCTTCAGTGGTGGGGACTAGCGGGACCCACGAGCAGTACTTC
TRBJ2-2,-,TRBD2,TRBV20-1,CSAPSWTSGDGYTGELFF,TGCAGTGCTCCCTCATGGACTAGCGGGGACGGGTACACCGGGGAGCTGTTTTTT
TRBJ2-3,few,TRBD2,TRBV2,CASSGGMGGRGVTDTQYF,TGTGCCAGCAGTGGGGGTATGGGGGGACGGGGGGTCACAGATACGCAGTATTTT
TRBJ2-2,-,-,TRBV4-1,CASSQDGRGRGLGGELFF,TGCGCCAGCAGCCAAGATGGGAGGGGCAGGGGGTTAGGCGGGGAGCTGTTTTTT
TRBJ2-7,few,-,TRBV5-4,CASSLAGRGIYEQYF,TGTGCCAGCAGCTTGGCAGGGCGGGGTATCTACGAGCAGTACTTC
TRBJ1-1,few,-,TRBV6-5,CASSYFEGTNTEAFF,TGTGCCAGCAGTTACTTCGAGGGGACGAACACTGAAGCTTTCTTT
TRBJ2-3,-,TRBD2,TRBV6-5,CASSYLLAGGQDTQYF,TGTGCCAGCAGTTACTTACTAGCGGGGGGGCAAGATACGCAGTATTTT
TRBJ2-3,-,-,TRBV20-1,CSAWGSGPSTDTQYF,TGCAGTGCTTGGGGGTCGGGACCTAGCACAGATACGCAGTATTTT
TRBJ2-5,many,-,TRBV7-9,CASSLRVGQETQYF,TGTGCCAGCAGCTTAAGGGTCGGGCAAGAGACCCAGTACTTC
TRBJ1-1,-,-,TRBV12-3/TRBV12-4,CASSSPAGAEAFF,TGTGCCAGCAGCTCACCTGCCGGGGCTGAAGCTTTCTTT
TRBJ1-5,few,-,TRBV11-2,CASSLVGGYQPQHF,TGTGCCAGCAGCTTAGTGGGGGGATACCAGCCCCAGCATTTT
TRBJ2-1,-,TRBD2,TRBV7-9,CASSLKRRREGGEQFF,TGTGCCAGCAGTCTCAAAAGGAGGCGGGAGGGGGGTGAGCAGTTCTTC
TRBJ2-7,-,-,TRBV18,CASSPQEGGYEQYF,TGTGCCAGCTCACCTCAGGAAGGCGGATACGAGCAGTACTTC
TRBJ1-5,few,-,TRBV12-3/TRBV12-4,CASSFWGSDQPQHF,TGTGCCAGCAGTTTTTGGGGCTCAGATCAGCCCCAGCATTTT
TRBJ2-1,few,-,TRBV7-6,CASSFPGTNYNEQFF,TGTGCCAGCAGCTTCCCGGGGACAAACTACAATGAGCAGTTCTTC